This T cell receptor beta chain was captured in a study of CD8 T cells in Susac syndrome. Whole-study findings and limits: The TCR sequencing and HLA analysis in the study involved a relatively small number of individuals, as the study acknowledged.

The CDR3 contains 13 residues. V shed 8 bases and J shed 5 bases, with 13 bases lying between them. Germline assignment: CDR1 LGHDT and CDR2 YNNKEL (reference sequence). Purification of the CD8+ and CD4+ T cells relied on negative isolation, and TEMRA cells underwent FACS enrichment. Worth noting for this clonotype: As yet, its antigen is unknown.

The RNA, 0.5 to 1 ug, was put through reverse transcription using random hexamers. TCRdb called the immunoSEQ multiplex PCR reads again in MiXCR, with one record for every CDR3 protein. Of more than 120,000 distinct CDR3 sequences in the sample, approximately 94% were seen once. This rearrangement joins TRBV3-1 to TRBJ2-1, with D unclear. The specimen was CD4+ T cells from PBMCs. The clonotype originates from a human donor in good health. The CDR3 bases are TGTGCCAGCGGCCCCACTTCCCACAATGAGCAGTTCTTC. Translation gives CASGPTSHNEQFF.